This entry features one TCR beta chain sequence. Under the authors' procedure: By means of reference gene primer amplification, nucleated cell counts were estimated. Using immunoSEQ multiplex PCR, the repertoire was profiled, and TCRdb retains in-frame clones only, with some absent. Clone size and the V and J calls come from that table; the DNA yielded D and trimming. The sample contains tens of thousands of clones, about 85% of which appear only once. This sample was included in a study of blood T cell repertoires in COVID-19. The origin of this receptor is an elderly woman with COVID-19, enrolled during active disease. The sample taken for sequencing was peripheral blood.

This chain's CDR3 is CACTLAGWNNEQFF. The CDR3 DNA reads as TGTGCCTGTACTCTAGCGGGATGGAACAATGAGCAGTTCTTC. The rearrangement joins TRBV30 to TRBJ2-1, with TRBD2 identical over 9 bases. This CDR3 spans 14 amino acids. The junction had 8 bases not matched to a gene; V was cut back by 6 bases and J by 5 bases. Germline CDR1 GTSNPN, CDR2 SVGIG (reference sequence).